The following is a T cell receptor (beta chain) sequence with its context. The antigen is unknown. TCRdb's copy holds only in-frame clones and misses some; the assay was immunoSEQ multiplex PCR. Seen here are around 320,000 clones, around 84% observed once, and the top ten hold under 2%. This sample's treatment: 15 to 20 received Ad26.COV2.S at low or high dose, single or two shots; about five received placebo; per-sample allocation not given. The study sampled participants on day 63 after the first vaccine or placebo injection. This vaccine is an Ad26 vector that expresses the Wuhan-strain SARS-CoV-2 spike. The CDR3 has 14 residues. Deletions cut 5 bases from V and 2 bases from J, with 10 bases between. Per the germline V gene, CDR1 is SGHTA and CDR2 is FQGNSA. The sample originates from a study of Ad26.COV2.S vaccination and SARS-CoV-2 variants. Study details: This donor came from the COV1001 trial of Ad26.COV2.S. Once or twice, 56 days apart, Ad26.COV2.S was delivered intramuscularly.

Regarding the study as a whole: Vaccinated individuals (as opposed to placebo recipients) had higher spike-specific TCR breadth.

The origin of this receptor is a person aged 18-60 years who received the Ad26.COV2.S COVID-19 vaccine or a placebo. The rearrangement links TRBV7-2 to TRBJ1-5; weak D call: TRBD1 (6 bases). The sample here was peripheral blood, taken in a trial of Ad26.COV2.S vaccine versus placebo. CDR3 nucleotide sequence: TGTGCCAGCAGCGACTACAGGGGCAATCAGCCCCAGCATTTT. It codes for CASSDYRGNQPQHF.